The present TCR beta chain was sequenced within a study of blood T cell repertoires in COVID-19. Study information: From the United States, Italy and Spain came samples of acute and convalescent COVID-19. Nucleic acid was either cDNA or gDNA, and it came from T cells, B-cell-depleted T cells, or PBMCs.

As handled by the study authors: The assay estimated nucleated cells by amplifying reference gene primers. TCRdb's copy holds only in-frame clones and misses some; the assay was immunoSEQ multiplex PCR. From that table come the V and J calls and clone size; the DNA was used to work out D and trimming. Among 150,000 or so clones listed, roughly nine tenths were seen once. Per germline, CDR1 SGHTA and CDR2 FQGNSA. Trimming cost V 5 bases and J 5 bases; bases outside gene matches: 13. This CDR3 is built from 17 residues. The chain is built from TRBV7-2 and TRBJ2-5; the match to TRBD2 covers 11 bases. The specimen sequenced was peripheral blood. The clonotype comes from a man aged 50 to 59 with acute or convalescent COVID-19. The CDR3 nucleotides read TGTGCCAGCAGCACCCGGAGTAGCGGGGGGGCATATGAGACCCAGTACTTC. This sequence encodes CASSTRSSGGAYETQYF.